The entry that follows covers one TCR beta chain sequence. The CDR3 runs to 17 residues. CDR1 MGHRA and CDR2 YSYEKL come from the germline V gene. TCRdb processed the 5' RACE reads again and assigns one entry to each CDR3 protein, with no DNA. The record lists 350,000 to 400,000 distinct CDR3 sequences, of which the ten most abundant hold around a tenth. This sample was included in a study of T cells expressing NK-cell markers. This receptor was taken from a woman aged 50 to 60 in good health. This chain links TRBV4-1 with TRBJ2-1; TCRdb picks TRBD2, but there is no DNA to check that call. Sequencing was done on a sample of blood T cells: a sorted CD56 or NKG2C T cell subset, CD4+ or CD8+ T cells, or bulk PBMC T cells (not recorded which). CDR3 protein: CASSQPTSGKDYNEQFF.